The clone carrying this TCR beta chain was seen ten or more times. TCRdb re-analyzed the PCR reads through MiXCR. The sample has roughly 34,000 clones; 15% are singletons. The data were obtained in a study of metastatic and nonmetastatic thyroid tumors. Germline lookup yields CDR1 SGHAT and CDR2 FQNNGV. The CDR3 spans 16 residues. After removal of 4 bases from V and 4 bases from J, the junction contained 9 bases not matched to a gene. Among the patients, none had received any treatment before thyroid surgery. The specimen sequenced was blood. The clonotype was recovered from a male donor with papillary thyroid cancer or a benign thyroid nodule (not recorded which). Some clones in this sample may be carry-over from other donors' samples. The rearrangement links TRBV11-2 to TRBJ1-2, with 10 bases aligning to TRBD1. CDR3 sequence reads: CASSSAGTGVLYGYTF. CDR3 nucleotide sequence: TGTGCCAGCAGCTCCGCCGGGACAGGGGTTCTCTATGGCTACACCTTC.